One sample yielded the 19 T cell receptor beta chains listed below, sequenced in a study of CD8+ T cells in alopecia areata. Treatment indicated: oral pan-JAK inhibitor, 5-10 mg twice daily. Reverse transcription of extracted RNA yielded cDNA, which provided the sequencing template. Only in-frame clones appear in the TCRdb table, and some are missing; sequencing was by immunoSEQ multiplex PCR. The sample includes approximately 200,000 clones, approximately 60% of them seen just once. This specimen was CD4+ T cells sorted from blood, taken at week 4, from a patient treated with tofacitinib. Receptor source: a human donor with alopecia areata.

The rearrangement links TRBV30 to TRBJ1-1; D may be TRBD1 (6 bases). V was cut by 1 base and J by 6 bases, with 9 bases left in between. This CDR3 contains 12 residues. Germline loops: CDR1 GTSNPN, CDR2 SVGIG (reference sequence). The CDR3 sequence is CAWSGGRAEAFF. The CDR3 bases are TGTGCCTGGAGTGGGGGGCGGGCTGAAGCTTTCTTT.

As for this clone: Other DNA sequences of this sample code for an identical CDR3. The chain carries TRBV29-1 and TRBJ2-5, with D tentatively TRBD1 (5 bases). V was cut by 4 bases and J by 1 base, with 7 bases left in between. This CDR3 spans 12 amino acids. Germline V gene sequence: CDR1 SQVTM, CDR2 ANQGSEA. The CDR3 loop is CSVGTGQETQYF. The CDR3 coding sequence is TGCAGCGTTGGTACAGGCCAAGAGACCCAGTACTTC.

The chain couples TRBV7-6 to TRBJ2-1, with 9 positions matching TRBD1. The CDR3 consists of 15 residues. Per germline, CDR1 SGHVS and CDR2 FNYEAQ. Trimming at V came to 3 bases and at J to 7 bases, leaving 7 bases not matched to a gene. CDR3 bases: TGTGCCAGCAGCTTGACAGGGGGAGGGAAGAATGAGCAGTTCTTC. Encoded protein: CASSLTGGGKNEQFF. The whole variable domain, filled in from reference TRBV7-6 and TRBJ2-1, reads GAGVSQSPRYKVTKRGQDVALRCDPISGHVSLYWYRQALGQGPEFLTYFNYEAQQDKSGLPNDRFSAERPEGSISTLTIQRTEQRDSAMYRCASSLTGGGKNEQFFGPGTRLTVL.

The chain recombines TRBV11-2 with TRBJ2-4; TRBD1 or TRBD2 may be the D gene (5 bases each). Trimming removed 6 bases at V and 3 bases at J, with 9 bases between. This CDR3 region has 13 residues. The germline gives CDR1 SGHAT, CDR2 FQNNGV. CDR3 DNA sequence: TGTGCCAGCAGTGAGGGGAGCAAAAACATTCAGTACTTC. This translates into CASSEGSKNIQYF.

The V and J genes are TRBV30 and TRBJ1-1; TRBD1 matches 8 bases. Trimming at V came to 8 bases and at J to 3 bases, leaving 8 bases not matched to a gene. CDR1 GTSNPN and CDR2 SVGIG come from the germline V gene (reference sequence). This CDR3 comprises 13 residues. DNA for the CDR3: TGTGCCGGGGCCTACAGGGGGGACACTGAAGCTTTCTTT. It yields the protein CAGAYRGDTEAFF.

The genes are TRBV14 and TRBJ2-5; D call uncertain. V dropped 0 bases and J dropped 7 bases, with 3 bases sitting between them. Germline lookup yields CDR1 SGHDN and CDR2 FVKESK. The CDR3 runs to 11 residues. The CDR3 loop reads CASSQDGTQYF. In DNA form, the CDR3 reads TGTGCCAGCAGCCAAGATGGGACCCAGTACTTC.

The J gene is TRBJ2-2, the V gene TRBV30; maybe TRBD1 (5 bases). Germline assignment: CDR1 GTSNPN and CDR2 SVGIG (reference sequence). V dropped 3 bases and J dropped 7 bases, with 12 bases sitting between them. The CDR3 is 13 residues long. The CDR3 nucleotides read TGTGCCTGGAGCCACAGGATCAACGGGGAGCTGTTTTTT. This sequence encodes CAWSHRINGELFF.

The V call is TRBV29-1, the J call TRBJ2-1; possible D gene TRBD2, 5 bases. The CDR3 spans 14 residues. The germline V gene encodes CDR1 SQVTM and CDR2 ANQGSEA. The V gene lost 7 bases and the J gene lost 7 bases, with 20 bases spanning the gap. The CDR3 DNA sequence: TGCAGCGCTTTACTACTGGACTGGAAGAATGAGCAGTTCTTC. Translating it yields CSALLLDWKNEQFF.

Many counts were recorded for this clone. The rearrangement uses TRBV23-1 and TRBJ2-3, with TRBD1 identical over 9 bases. TRBV23-1 has ORF status, its function being uncertain. The V segment lost 3 bases and the J segment 3 bases; nucleotides outside the gene matches: 10. The CDR3 is 17 amino acids. CDR3 protein: CASSQGIDRGTTDTQYF. CDR3 bases: TGCGCCAGCAGTCAGGGGATAGACAGGGGGACGACAGATACGCAGTATTTT.

In its sample, this clone was seen once. The chain joins TRBV19 to TRBJ2-1; D may correspond to TRBD1 or TRBD2 (6 bases each). The CDR3 loop spans 15 amino acids. V lost 3 bases to trimming and J lost 8 bases, with 17 bases between them. The germline CDR1 and CDR2 sequences are LNHDA and SQIVND (reference sequence). DNA of the CDR3: TGTGCCAGTAGTATTGGGGACACGGGGGTTTATGAGCAGTTCTTC. It yields the protein CASSIGDTGVYEQFF.

This CDR3 is CASSLKAGQETQYF. The CDR3 region has the DNA TGTGCCAGCAGCTTAAAGGCAGGCCAAGAGACCCAGTACTTC. V is TRBV7-9 and J is TRBJ2-5; D ambiguous. The CDR3 contains 14 residues. The germline V gene encodes CDR1 SEHNR and CDR2 FQNEAQ (reference sequence). Deletions cut 2 bases from V and 1 base from J, with 8 bases between.

This chain joins TRBV25-1 and TRBJ2-4; no definite D call. V lost 4 bases, J lost 11 bases, and 9 bases lay in between. The germline V gene encodes CDR1 MGHDK and CDR2 SYGVNS. The CDR3 is 11 residues long. The CDR3 here is CASSVLDLQYF. CDR3 coding DNA: TGTGCCAGCAGTGTTTTGGACCTTCAGTACTTC.

The CDR3 reads CASRRLIQSETQYF. The CDR3 nucleotides read TGTGCCAGCCGCCGACTGATACAATCGGAGACCCAGTACTTC. The rearrangement joins TRBV6-5 to TRBJ2-5; D gene uncertain. Germline-derived CDR1 and CDR2 are MNHEY and SVGAGI. CDR3 length: 14 residues. The V gene lost 8 bases and the J gene lost 5 bases, with 18 bases spanning the gap.

J is TRBJ1-1 and V is TRBV29-1; the D is unclear. CDR3 length: 16 residues. Deletions cut 4 bases from V and 0 bases from J, with 18 bases between. Germline assignment: CDR1 SQVTM and CDR2 ANQGSEA. In nucleotides, the CDR3 is TGCAGCGTTGTGAGAGTCGGTGGCAGAGTGAACACTGAAGCTTTCTTT. As protein: CSVVRVGGRVNTEAFF.

This clone turned up a few times. Within the sample, other DNA sequences also encode this same CDR3. The chain has TRBV7-3 and TRBJ1-1; D may be TRBD1 (6 bases). V was clipped by 5 bases and J by 2 bases, with 12 bases between them. Germline assignment: CDR1 SGHTA and CDR2 FQGTGA. The CDR3 consists of 14 residues. The CDR3 DNA sequence: TGTGCCAGCAGCCTGGTGGGGGGCAACACTGAAGCTTTCTTT. Protein sequence: CASSLVGGNTEAFF.

In the case of this clone: The sample carries other DNA sequences with the same CDR3. The rearrangement links TRBV29-1 to TRBJ1-1; D gene ambiguous. This CDR3 is 10 amino acids long. V shed 4 bases and J shed 4 bases, with 4 bases lying between them. Per the germline V gene, CDR1 is SQVTM and CDR2 is ANQGSEA. The CDR3 region has the DNA TGCAGCGTTGGGTTCACTGAAGCTTTCTTT. Its translation: CSVGFTEAFF.

This chain uses TRBV11-1 with TRBJ2-1, with D tentatively TRBD1 (5 bases). CDR1 and CDR2 from the germline V gene are SGHAT and FQDESV (reference sequence). V was clipped by 7 bases and J by 0 bases, with 10 bases between them. CDR3 length: 14 residues. This CDR3 reads CASKRQPSYNEQFF. DNA of the CDR3: TGTGCCAGCAAGAGACAGCCCTCCTACAATGAGCAGTTCTTC.

The chain joins TRBV4-3 to TRBJ1-4; no clear D gene. V was clipped by 1 base and J by 8 bases, with 5 bases between them. Per germline, CDR1 LGHNA and CDR2 YSLEER. The CDR3 sequence is 12 residues long. DNA for the CDR3: TGCGCCAGCAGCCAAGTCGACGAAAAACTGTTTTTT. Translated: CASSQVDEKLFF.

The V and J genes are TRBV30 and TRBJ2-5; TRBD1 might be the D (5 bases). This CDR3 is 12 amino acids long. V lost 2 bases and J 5 bases, leaving 9 bases between the germline ends. From germline, CDR1 is GTSNPN and CDR2 SVGIG (reference sequence). This chain's CDR3 is CAWSMNRETQYF. The CDR3 nucleotides are TGTGCCTGGAGTATGAACAGGGAGACCCAGTACTTC.